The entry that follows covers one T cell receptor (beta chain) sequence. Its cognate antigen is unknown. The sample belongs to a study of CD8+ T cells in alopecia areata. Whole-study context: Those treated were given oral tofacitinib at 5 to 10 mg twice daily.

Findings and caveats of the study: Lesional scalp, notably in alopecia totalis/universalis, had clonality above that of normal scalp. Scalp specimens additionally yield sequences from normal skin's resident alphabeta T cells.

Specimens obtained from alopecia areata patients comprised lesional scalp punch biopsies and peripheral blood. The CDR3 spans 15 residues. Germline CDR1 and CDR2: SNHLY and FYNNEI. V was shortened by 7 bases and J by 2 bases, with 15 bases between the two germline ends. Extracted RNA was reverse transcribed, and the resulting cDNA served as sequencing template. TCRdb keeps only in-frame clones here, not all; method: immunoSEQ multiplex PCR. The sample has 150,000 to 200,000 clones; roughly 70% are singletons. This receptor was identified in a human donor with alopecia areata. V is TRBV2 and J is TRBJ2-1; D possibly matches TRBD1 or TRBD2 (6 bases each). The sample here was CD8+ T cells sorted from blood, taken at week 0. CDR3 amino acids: CASIGSGAAYNEQFF. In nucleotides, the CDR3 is TGTGCCAGCATCGGGTCGGGGGCGGCCTACAATGAGCAGTTCTTC.